Each of the 30 T cell receptor beta chains below was sequenced from the same sample in a study of T cells in Graves' hyperthyroidism and ophthalmopathy. It was RNA transcripts that yielded the amplified TCR beta CDR3 regions. In the first-round RT-PCR of the TCR CDR3, the HTBI primer set was used. TCRdb processed the multiplex PCR reads anew with MiXCR; each CDR3 protein has one entry. Of more than 250,000 distinct CDR3 sequences listed, roughly 15% are singletons. Material for sequencing was blood. These receptors all stem from a woman aged 45-60 years with Graves' hyperthyroidism that later progressed to Graves' ophthalmopathy.

Only a few counts were recorded for this clonotype. This may arise from a read error, as a much more abundant clone is one base away. This rearrangement joins TRBV27 to TRBJ2-3; 7 nucleotides align to TRBD1. Trimming removed 5 bases from V and 2 bases from J; junction bases left unmatched: 10. This CDR3 is built from 16 residues. CDR1 and CDR2 (germline): MNHEY, SMNVEV (reference sequence). For the CDR3, the DNA is TGTGCCAGCAGTACTCAGGGGGTCGGCTTCACAGATACGCAGTATTTT. Its protein is CASSTQGVGFTDTQYF.

This clonotype was recorded at least ten times. V usage is TRBV9 and J usage is TRBJ2-7; 9 positions match TRBD2. Germline V gives CDR1 SGDLS, CDR2 YYNGEE. The CDR3 loop spans 15 amino acids. V was pared by 3 bases and J by 2 bases, with 6 bases of the junction left unmatched. CDR3 sequence reads: CASSAGTSSTYEQYF. The CDR3 region has the DNA TGTGCCAGCAGCGCCGGGACTAGCAGTACCTACGAGCAGTACTTC.

This clonotype was seen a handful of times. The chain joins TRBV18 to TRBJ2-1; the D is unclear. Germline V lookup: CDR1 KGHSH, CDR2 LQKENI. The CDR3 covers 15 residues. Between the trimmed V and J ends, which lost 6 bases and 8 bases, there was a span of 20 bases. CDR3 DNA sequence: TGTGCCAGCTCCGTCGACGGACGTACGTTCCATGAGCAGTTCTTC. This sequence encodes CASSVDGRTFHEQFF. The full variable domain, its missing parts supplied by reference TRBV18 and TRBJ2-1, is NAGVMQNPRHLVRRRGQEARLRCSPMKGHSHVYWYRQLPEEGLKFMVYLQKENIIDESGMPKERFSAEFPKEGPSILRIQQVVRGDSAAYFCASSVDGRTFHEQFFGPGTRLTVL.

CDR3 region: CSARWAHPGDYEQYF. The CDR3 nucleotides read TGCAGTGCTAGATGGGCACACCCTGGGGACTACGAGCAGTACTTC. J is TRBJ2-7 and V is TRBV20-1; D uncertain. CDR3 length equals 15 residues. Trimming shortened V by 2 bases and J by 3 bases, and 17 bases separated the two germline ends. Germline V gives CDR1 DFQATT, CDR2 SNEGSKA (reference sequence).

The rearrangement joins TRBV6-1 to TRBJ1-5; 8 positions agree with TRBD1. CDR1 is MNHNS, CDR2 SASEGT, per germline. After removal of 6 bases from V and 7 bases from J, the junction contained 5 bases not matched to a gene. This CDR3 comprises 13 residues. The CDR3 nucleotides read TGTGCCAGCAGGACAGGGGCAGGACAGCCCCAGCATTTT. Its translation: CASRTGAGQPQHF.

This clonotype turned up a few times. V gene TRBV7-2 combines with J gene TRBJ2-2, with 8 bases that match TRBD2. The ends lost 0 bases at V and 4 bases at J; junction bases unmatched: 10. Germline V gene lookup returns CDR1 SGHTA and CDR2 FQGNSA. CDR3 length: 18 amino acids. CDR3 nucleotide sequence: TGTGCCAGCAGCTTAGCCCTAGGGCTAGCGGGTCGCACCGGGGAGCTGTTTTTT. Protein sequence: CASSLALGLAGRTGELFF.

This clonotype was counted at least ten times. The chain combines TRBV6-1 with TRBJ1-5; D is unclear. V was cut by 0 bases and J by 7 bases, with 1 base left in between. Per the germline V gene, CDR1 is MNHNS and CDR2 is SASEGT. The CDR3 contains 11 residues. Written as DNA, the CDR3 is TGTGCCAGCAGTGAAGCCCAGCCCCAGCATTTT. This gives the protein CASSEAQPQHF.

The sample holds many counts of this clonotype. V gene TRBV7-9 combines with J gene TRBJ2-7; 8 bases fit TRBD2. Trimming cost V 1 base and J 6 bases; bases outside gene matches: 8. The germline V gene encodes CDR1 SEHNR and CDR2 FQNEAQ (reference sequence). CDR3 size: 15 residues. CDR3 protein: CASSLDLAGLPEQYF. The CDR3 DNA is TGTGCCAGCAGCTTAGACCTAGCGGGCCTCCCCGAGCAGTACTTC.

This clonotype was seen repeatedly, ten times or more. V gene TRBV18 combines with J gene TRBJ2-1; D is perhaps TRBD1 (5 bases). The CDR3 totals 17 residues. The ends were cut back, 3 bases at V and 1 base at J, with 16 bases in the middle. Germline loops: CDR1 KGHSH, CDR2 LQKENI. CDR3 bases: TGTGCCAGCTCACCCCAGGGCAGGGAAGGATCCTACAATGAGCAGTTCTTC. Translated, it gives CASSPQGREGSYNEQFF.

At least ten counts were recorded for this clonotype. The chain uses TRBV15 and TRBJ2-5, with a tentative D call TRBD2 (6 bases). The length of the CDR3 is 12 residues. V gave up 0 bases and J gave up 12 bases, with 11 bases separating them. CDR1 and CDR2 (germline): LNHNV, YYDKDF (reference sequence). The CDR3 protein is CATSRDFGGEYF. DNA for the CDR3: TGTGCCACCAGCAGAGATTTTGGCGGGGAGTACTTC.

In its sample, this clonotype was seen many times. The chain links TRBV5-6 to TRBJ2-1; 10 bases are a match to TRBD2. The CDR3 is 15 residues long. Looked up from germline, CDR1 is SGHDT and CDR2 is YYEEEE. The V gene end was trimmed by 1 base and the J gene end by 10 bases; junction bases not matched to a gene: 8. The DNA for the CDR3 is TGTGCCAGCAGCTTGTTAGCGGGAGGCCGTGTAGAGCAGTTCTTC. It is translated as CASSLLAGGRVEQFF.

This clonotype was counted between two and nine times. Germline is not matched at one junction end, which may reflect a read error. The CDR3 sequence is CASSLRAGSDYEQYF. Here the CDR3 DNA reads TGTGCTAGCAGCTTACGGGCAGGGAGTGACTACGAGCAGTACTTC. This rearrangement joins TRBV7-7 to TRBJ2-7; D tentatively reads TRBD1 or TRBD2 (5 bases each). Germline lookup yields CDR1 SSHAT and CDR2 FNYEAQ (reference sequence). There are 15 residues in the CDR3.

This clonotype was seen at least ten times. This sequence joins TRBV11-3 and TRBJ2-7, with no clear D. Trimming took 6 bases from V and 0 from J, leaving 24 bases between them. Germline loops: CDR1 SGHNT, CDR2 YENEEA. The length of the CDR3 is 18 residues. The CDR3 is CASRASLGGKILSYEQYF. The CDR3 DNA reads as TGTGCCAGCAGAGCCAGCTTAGGTGGAAAAATCCTCTCCTACGAGCAGTACTTC.

This clonotype was seen at least ten times. V and J are TRBV28 and TRBJ1-1; weak D call: TRBD1 (5 bases). The V and J ends lost 6 bases and 1 base respectively, with 12 bases between them. Germline V gene sequence: CDR1 MDHEN, CDR2 SYDVKM. The CDR3 runs to 14 residues. CDR3 DNA sequence: TGTGCCAGCAGGTTGGGACGGTGGAACACTGAAGCTTTCTTT. Translating it yields CASRLGRWNTEAFF.

At least ten counts were recorded for this clonotype. The gene calls are TRBV2 and TRBJ2-7; D might be TRBD2 (5 bases). The CDR3 length is 13 residues. Germline loops: CDR1 SNHLY, CDR2 FYNNEI. Trimming removed 5 bases from V and 3 bases from J, with 11 bases in between. In DNA form, the CDR3 reads TGTGCCAGCAGTCCGGACTTAAGCTACGAGCAGTACTTC. Its protein product is CASSPDLSYEQYF. The full variable domain, completed using reference TRBV2 and TRBJ2-7, is EPEVTQTPSHQVTQMGQEVILRCVPISNHLYFYWYRQILGQKVEFLVSFYNNEISEKSEIFDDQFSVERPDGSNFTLKIRSTKLEDSAMYFCASSPDLSYEQYFGPGTRLTVT.

This clonotype was counted only a few times. The V and J genes are TRBV6-1 and TRBJ1-2; D not resolved. Trimming took 1 base from V and 6 from J, leaving 18 bases between them. This CDR3 contains 16 residues. CDR1 is MNHNS and CDR2 is SASEGT in the germline V gene. This CDR3 reads CASSEVDWADGNGYTF. DNA of the CDR3: TGTGCCAGCAGTGAAGTTGATTGGGCGGATGGTAATGGCTACACCTTC.

This clonotype was observed many times. This chain's CDR3 is CASSRSGSLYNEQFF. DNA for the CDR3: TGTGCCAGCAGCCGGAGCGGGAGTCTCTACAATGAGCAGTTCTTC. The V and J genes are TRBV28 and TRBJ2-1, with 8 bases aligning to TRBD2. Germline trimming cut 6 bases from V and 3 bases from J; bases unmatched to any gene: 7. The germline gives CDR1 MDHEN, CDR2 SYDVKM. The CDR3 has 15 residues.

The chain carries TRBV9 and TRBJ2-7; D unresolved. V was trimmed by 0 bases and J by 4 bases, leaving 8 bases between them. Germline V CDR1 and CDR2: SGDLS, YYNGEE. There are 13 residues in the CDR3. Here the CDR3 reads CASSVAPWYEQYF. The CDR3 DNA follows: TGTGCCAGCAGCGTAGCTCCTTGGTACGAGCAGTACTTC. The full variable domain, with the rest looked up from reference TRBV9 and TRBJ2-7, is DSGVTQTPKHLITATGQRVTLRCSPRSGDLSVYWYQQSLDQGLQFLIQYYNGEERAKGNILERFSAQQFPDLHSELNLSSLELGDSALYFCASSVAPWYEQYFGPGTRLTVT.

This clonotype appeared a few times. The chain employs TRBV19 and TRBJ2-3, with TRBD2 matching over 11 bases. Trimming at V came to 3 bases and at J to 5 bases, leaving 1 base not matched to a gene. CDR1 and CDR2 from the germline V gene are LNHDA and SQIVND (reference sequence). This CDR3 spans 14 amino acids. The CDR3 loop reads CASSILAGGDTQYF. CDR3 in DNA: TGTGCCAGTAGTATTCTAGCGGGAGGAGATACGCAGTATTTT.

This clonotype was detected many times. V gene TRBV9 combines with J gene TRBJ1-6; 8 positions agree with TRBD1. The CDR3 is made up of 14 amino acids. Unmatched junction bases numbered 7, after V lost 4 bases and J lost 10 bases. The germline V gene has CDR1 SGDLS and CDR2 YYNGEE. CDR3 sequence reads: CASSLSQGASPLHF. In nucleotides, the CDR3 is TGTGCCAGCAGCCTTTCGCAGGGGGCCTCACCCCTCCACTTT.

This chain connects TRBV3-1 to TRBJ1-2; D might be TRBD1 (5 bases). Trimming pared 4 bases from V and 3 bases from J, leaving 12 bases between. The germline CDR1 and CDR2 sequences are LGHDT and YNNKEL (reference sequence). The CDR3 is 14 amino acids. The CDR3 is CASSPPGVDYGYTF. In DNA, the CDR3 is TGTGCCAGCAGCCCCCCGGGGGTTGACTATGGCTACACCTTC.

This clonotype occurred many times. The chain recombines TRBV6-1 with TRBJ2-3; 9 bases line up with TRBD2. Germline V lookup: CDR1 MNHNS, CDR2 SASEGT. The CDR3 totals 14 residues. V shed 6 bases, J shed 6 bases, and the junction held 7 bases outside the gene matches. The CDR3 sequence: CASRAAGGGDTQYF. The CDR3 nucleotides are TGTGCCAGCAGAGCAGCGGGAGGCGGTGATACGCAGTATTTT.

This clonotype appeared a few times. The chain joins TRBV20-1 to TRBJ2-7; either TRBD1 or TRBD2 may supply D (6 bases each). This CDR3 has 14 amino acids. Germline loops: CDR1 DFQATT, CDR2 SNEGSKA (reference sequence). Trimming stripped 5 bases from V and 0 bases from J, with 14 bases between. The CDR3 sequence is CSAHSGGGSYEQYF. The CDR3 DNA follows: TGCAGTGCTCATAGCGGAGGGGGCTCCTACGAGCAGTACTTC.

This clonotype was counted many times. The V gene is TRBV18, the J gene TRBJ2-1, with D possibly being TRBD1 (6 bases). Germline-derived CDR1 and CDR2 are KGHSH and LQKENI. The V end lost 3 bases, the J end lost 8 bases, and 17 bases lay between the germline ends. This CDR3 spans 15 amino acids. The CDR3 bases are TGTGCCAGCTCACCCCCGGGACACCGTTCTGATGAGCAGTTCTTC. Encoded protein: CASSPPGHRSDEQFF. The variable domain in full, with the rest retrieved from reference TRBV18 and TRBJ2-1, is NAGVMQNPRHLVRRRGQEARLRCSPMKGHSHVYWYRQLPEEGLKFMVYLQKENIIDESGMPKERFSAEFPKEGPSILRIQQVVRGDSAAYFCASSPPGHRSDEQFFGPGTRLTVL.

This chain joins TRBV10-3 and TRBJ1-1; D perhaps matches TRBD1 (5 bases). The V end lost 6 bases, the J end lost 1 base, and 9 bases lay between the germline ends. CDR1 is ENHRY, CDR2 SYGVKD, per germline. This CDR3 is built from 13 residues. This CDR3 reads CAISTGANTEAFF. The CDR3 nucleotides read TGTGCCATCAGCACAGGCGCGAACACTGAAGCTTTCTTT.

About this clonotype: A much larger clone lies one base from this, so it may be a read error. The chain joins TRBV7-3 to TRBJ2-5; 9 bases agree with TRBD2. The germline V gene has CDR1 SGHTA and CDR2 FQGTGA. The CDR3 is made up of 14 amino acids. The CDR3 DNA reads TGTGCCAGCAGCTTAGATAGCGGGAGCGAGATCCAGTACTTC. It yields the protein CASSLDSGSEIQYF.

This clonotype was counted many times. This chain connects TRBV24-1 to TRBJ1-2, with D unclear. The CDR3 contains 15 residues. Trimming pared 3 bases from V and 2 bases from J, leaving 12 bases between. CDR1 is KGHDR and CDR2 is SFDVKD in the germline V gene. CDR3 amino acids: CATSDGGLTNYGYTF. DNA for the CDR3: TGTGCCACCAGTGATGGAGGACTTACGAACTATGGCTACACCTTC.

This clonotype was found many times. This chain joins TRBV20-1 and TRBJ2-1; 9 bases agree with TRBD2. The CDR3 consists of 17 residues. With 3 bases clipped from V and 0 bases from J, the junction kept 9 bases outside the gene matches. Germline V gene sequence: CDR1 DFQATT, CDR2 SNEGSKA (reference sequence). DNA for the CDR3: TGCAGTGCTAGCGACCAAGCGGGAGGTCCCTCCTACAATGAGCAGTTCTTC. It encodes CSASDQAGGPSYNEQFF.

This clonotype showed up many times. This chain joins TRBV5-1 and TRBJ1-1; TRBD1 agrees at 8 bases. CDR1 and CDR2 from the germline V gene are SGHRS and YFSETQ. V shed 5 bases and J 6 bases; nucleotides not matched to a gene: 12. This CDR3 comprises 15 residues. The CDR3 bases are TGCGCCAGCAGATCGTTGACAGGGGAGTCTGCTGAAGCTTTCTTT. It is translated as CASRSLTGESAEAFF.

This clonotype appeared a few times. The chain joins TRBV7-9 to TRBJ2-6; D possibly corresponds to TRBD1 (5 bases). The CDR3 is 15 amino acids. V gave up 6 bases and J gave up 1 base, with 10 bases separating them. Germline V gene lookup returns CDR1 SEHNR and CDR2 FQNEAQ (reference sequence). The chain's CDR3 is CASSSDRSGANVLTF. In nucleotides, the CDR3 is TGTGCCAGCAGTTCAGACAGATCTGGGGCCAACGTCCTGACTTTC.